Listed below are T cell receptor beta chains from one sample, sequenced in a study of sequential checkpoint blockade in melanoma. Profiling relied on immunoSEQ multiplex PCR, and the TCRdb table lists in-frame clones only, not all of them. The sample holds under 25,000 clones, over 60% seen once. Sequenced here: CD8+ T cells sorted from blood (inferred from file names), sampled from a patient given nivolumab and ipilimumab in sequence. Source of these receptors: a human donor with melanoma. The CDR3 runs from the conserved cysteine through the conserved F or W. Each record gives: D gene, V gene, J gene, clone size, CDR3 DNA, CDR3 protein. The D gene is left open where the match is weak. Clone size is shown for a subset of rows, as once, few, many or a class of expanded clone.

>-|TRBV6-5|TRBJ2-2|few
TGTGCCAGCAGTTATACAGGGTGGGGCACCGGGGAGCTGTTTTTT
CASSYTGWGTGELFF
>TRBD1|TRBV6-5|TRBJ2-7|-
TGTGCCAGCAGTTACGAGTGGGACAGGTCAGACGAGCAGTACTTC
CASSYEWDRSDEQYF
>-|TRBV28|TRBJ1-3|-
TGTGCCAGCAGTCCCCCGGGGTACGGAAACACCATATATTTT
CASSPPGYGNTIYF
>TRBD1|TRBV7-8|TRBJ2-1|-
TGTGCCAGCAGCCCGACAGGGGGTCTATTTAATGAGCAGTTCTTC
CASSPTGGLFNEQFF
>-|TRBV28|TRBJ2-1|-
TGTGCCAGCAGGAGCGGGTACAATGAGCAGTTCTTC
CASRSGYNEQFF
>-|TRBV19|TRBJ2-1|few
TGTGCCAGTAGTTTGGGACTTTACAATGAGCAGTTCTTC
CASSLGLYNEQFF
>TRBD2|TRBV7-9|TRBJ2-3|-
TGTGCCAGCAGCAGACTAGCGGGGGGGCAGACAGATACGCAGTATTTT
CASSRLAGGQTDTQYF
>TRBD1|TRBV4-2|TRBJ1-4|-
TGTGCCAGCAGCCAACCGGGACAGGGTAATGAAAAACTGTTTTTT
CASSQPGQGNEKLFF
>-|TRBV6-5|TRBJ1-1|-
TGTGCCAGCAGAGTCGGGTCGAACACTGAAGCTTTCTTT
CASRVGSNTEAFF
>TRBD1|TRBV5-6|TRBJ2-4|-
TGTGCCAGCAGAAACGGACAGGGGGGTGCCAAAAACATTCAGTACTTC
CASRNGQGGAKNIQYF
>TRBD2|TRBV7-6|TRBJ2-1|-
TGTGCCAGCAGCTTAGCGAAGAGGACTAGCGCCCTCAATGAGCAGTTCTTC
CASSLAKRTSALNEQFF
>-|TRBV6-6|TRBJ1-1|few
TGTGCCAGCAGCCGGACGCGCGGGGAACCGAACACTGAAGCTTTCTTT
CASSRTRGEPNTEAFF
>-|TRBV4-3|TRBJ2-2|-
TGCGCCAGCAGCCAAGAGCGGGAGAACACCGGGGAGCTGTTTTTT
CASSQERENTGELFF
>TRBD2|TRBV4-1|TRBJ2-7|-
TGCGCCAGCAGCCACTCCGGGGGGGGGTCCTACGAGCAGTACTTC
CASSHSGGGSYEQYF
>-|TRBV15|TRBJ2-1|-
TGTGCCACCAGCAGAGACGGAGGGTTCATTGAGCAGTTCTTC
CATSRDGGFIEQFF
>-|TRBV27|TRBJ2-7|-
TGTGCCAGCAGTTTGGGCAGGTTCTACGAGCAGTACTTC
CASSLGRFYEQYF
>-|TRBV28|TRBJ2-7|once
TGTGCCAGCAGCAAGCCTCCCTCCTACGAGCAGTACTTC
CASSKPPSYEQYF
>-|TRBV6-1|TRBJ2-1|-
TGTGCCAGCAGTGAAGTAGTAGGGGGTGCGAATGAGCAGTTCTTC
CASSEVVGGANEQFF
>-|TRBV29-1|TRBJ2-3|-
TGCAGCGTTGCCTTACCCCCAGCGGATACGCAGTATTTT
CSVALPPADTQYF
>-|TRBV5-1|TRBJ1-1|-
TGCGCCAGCAGCTTGGGGCCGGACAGCGGATCTGAAGCTTTCTTT
CASSLGPDSGSEAFF